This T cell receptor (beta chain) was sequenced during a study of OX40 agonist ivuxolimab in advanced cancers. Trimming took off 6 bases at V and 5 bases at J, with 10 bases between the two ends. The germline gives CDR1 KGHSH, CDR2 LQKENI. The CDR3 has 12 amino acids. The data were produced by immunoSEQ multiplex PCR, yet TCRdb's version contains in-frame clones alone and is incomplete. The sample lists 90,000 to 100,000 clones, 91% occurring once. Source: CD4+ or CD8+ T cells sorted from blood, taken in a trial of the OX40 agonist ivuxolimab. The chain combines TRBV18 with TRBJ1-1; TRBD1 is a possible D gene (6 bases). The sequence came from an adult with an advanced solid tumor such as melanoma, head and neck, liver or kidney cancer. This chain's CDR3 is CASSPTGTEAFF. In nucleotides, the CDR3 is TGTGCCAGCTCGCCCACAGGGACTGAAGCTTTCTTT.